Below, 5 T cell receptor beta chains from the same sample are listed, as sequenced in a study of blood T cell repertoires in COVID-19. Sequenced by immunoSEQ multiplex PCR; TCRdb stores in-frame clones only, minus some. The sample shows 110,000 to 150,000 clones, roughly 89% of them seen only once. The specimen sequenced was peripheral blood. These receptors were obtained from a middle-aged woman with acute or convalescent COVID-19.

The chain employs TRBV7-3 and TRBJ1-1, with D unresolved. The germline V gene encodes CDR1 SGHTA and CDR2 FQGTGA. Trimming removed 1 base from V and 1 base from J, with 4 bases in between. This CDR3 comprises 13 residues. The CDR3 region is CASSLSRNTEAFF. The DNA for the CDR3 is TGTGCCAGCAGCTTAAGTCGGAACACTGAAGCTTTCTTT. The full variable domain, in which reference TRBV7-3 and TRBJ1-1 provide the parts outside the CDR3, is GAGVSQTPSNKVTEKGKYVELRCDPISGHTALYWYRQSLGQGPEFLIYFQGTGAADDSGLPNDRFFAVRPEGSVSTLKIQRTERGDSAVYLCASSLSRNTEAFFGQGTRLTVV.

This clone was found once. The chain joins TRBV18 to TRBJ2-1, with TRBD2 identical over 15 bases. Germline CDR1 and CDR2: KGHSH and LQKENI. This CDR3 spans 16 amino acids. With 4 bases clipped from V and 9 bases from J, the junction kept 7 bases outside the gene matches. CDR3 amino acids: CASSRDRGLAGGEQFF. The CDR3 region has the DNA TGTGCCAGCTCACGCGATCGGGGACTAGCGGGAGGTGAGCAGTTCTTC. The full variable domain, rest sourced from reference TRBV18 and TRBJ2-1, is NAGVMQNPRHLVRRRGQEARLRCSPMKGHSHVYWYRQLPEEGLKFMVYLQKENIIDESGMPKERFSAEFPKEGPSILRIQQVVRGDSAAYFCASSRDRGLAGGEQFFGPGTRLTVL.

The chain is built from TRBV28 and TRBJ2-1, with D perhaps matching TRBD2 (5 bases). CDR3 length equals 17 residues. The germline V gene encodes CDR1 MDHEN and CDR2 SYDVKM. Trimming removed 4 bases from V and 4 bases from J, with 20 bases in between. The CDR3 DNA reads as TGTGCCAGCAGTTCTTCCCAACAGCCTGGGAGTTACAATGAGCAGTTCTTC. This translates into CASSSSQQPGSYNEQFF.

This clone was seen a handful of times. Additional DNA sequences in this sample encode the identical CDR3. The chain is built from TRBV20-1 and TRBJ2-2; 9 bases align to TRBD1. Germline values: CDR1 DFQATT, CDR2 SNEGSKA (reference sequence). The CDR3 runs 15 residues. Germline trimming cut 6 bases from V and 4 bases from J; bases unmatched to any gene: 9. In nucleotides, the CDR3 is TGCAGTGCGAGTACCGGGACAGGGCTCACCGGGGAGCTGTTTTTT. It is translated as CSASTGTGLTGELFF.

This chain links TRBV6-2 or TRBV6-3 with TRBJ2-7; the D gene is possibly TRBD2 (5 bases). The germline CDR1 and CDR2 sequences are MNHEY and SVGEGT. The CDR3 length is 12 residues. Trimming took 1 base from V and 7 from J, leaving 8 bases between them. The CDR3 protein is CASSYFGGEQYF. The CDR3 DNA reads TGTGCCAGCAGTTACTTCGGCGGGGAGCAGTACTTC.